Presented here are 20 T cell receptor beta chains from one specimen sequenced in a study of blood T cell repertoires in COVID-19. Data came from immunoSEQ multiplex PCR; TCRdb stores just in-frame clones and leaves some out. The profile covers 200,000 to 250,000 clones, with around four fifths appearing a single time and 4.5% to 6% taken by the ten largest. The specimen was peripheral blood. The receptors stem from a woman aged 60-75 years who had recovered from COVID-19.

The gene calls are TRBV13 and TRBJ2-7, with a weak D call TRBD2 (6 bases). Trimming removed 1 base from V and 9 bases from J, with 10 bases in between. The CDR3 length is 12 residues. Germline CDR1 reads PRHDT; CDR2 reads FYEKMQ (reference sequence). The CDR3 loop reads CASSLEGTLQYF. The DNA of the CDR3 is TGTGCCAGCAGCTTAGAAGGGACTTTGCAGTACTTC.

The chain joins TRBV7-9 to TRBJ2-3; TRBD2 matches at 12 bases. V lost 5 bases and J lost 1; bases outside the gene matches: 4. Per germline, CDR1 SEHNR and CDR2 FQNEAQ (reference sequence). This CDR3 has 16 amino acids. CDR3 in DNA: TGTGCCAGCAGCATCCGACTAGCGGGGGGCACAGATACGCAGTATTTT. As protein: CASSIRLAGGTDTQYF.

This sequence joins TRBV14 and TRBJ1-2, with 8 bases matching TRBD1. V lost 3 bases, J lost 8 bases, and 8 bases stayed unmatched. The CDR3 length is 14 residues. Germline V CDR1 and CDR2: SGHDN, FVKESK. The CDR3, as DNA: TGTGCCAGCAGCCACCAGACAGGGGCGGTAGGCTACACCTTC. Its translation: CASSHQTGAVGYTF.

The V gene is TRBV7-9, the J gene TRBJ1-1; 10 bases line up with TRBD1. The CDR3 loop spans 13 amino acids. V dropped 5 bases and J dropped 5; count of bases not matched to a gene: 2. The V gene's germline CDR1 is SEHNR and CDR2 FQNEAQ (reference sequence). CDR3 coding DNA: TGTGCCAGCAGCATGGGACAGGGGACTGAAGCTTTCTTT. Its translation: CASSMGQGTEAFF.

This clone was observed at least ten times. This sequence joins TRBV21-1 and TRBJ2-1; TRBD2 is taken as the D call from the table, unchecked against the DNA. TRBV21-1 is assigned pseudogene status. The length of the CDR3 is 17 residues. The DNA for the CDR3 is TGTGCCAGCAGCAAGACGACTAGCGGGGGGGCTAACAATGAGCAGTTCTTC. Its translation: CASSKTTSGGANNEQFF.

The chain uses TRBV19 and TRBJ1-2, with a possible D match to TRBD1 (6 bases). CDR1 and CDR2 from the germline V gene are LNHDA and SQIVND (reference sequence). The CDR3 is made up of 13 amino acids. Trimming removed 3 bases from V and 7 bases from J, with 12 bases in between. The CDR3 bases are TGTGCCAGTAGTATTCCGGACAGTGCTGGCTACACCTTC. Translated: CASSIPDSAGYTF.

The chain uses TRBV6-6 and TRBJ1-3; weak D call: TRBD1 (5 bases). CDR1 is MNHNY, CDR2 SVGAGI, per germline (reference sequence). Trimming left V 7 bases short and J 3 bases short, with 19 bases between. This CDR3 spans 16 amino acids. The DNA for the CDR3 is TGTGCCAGCATTAACCGGGGGAGGGGAGGTGGAAACACCATATATTTT. It encodes CASINRGRGGGNTIYF.

The gene calls are TRBV6-5 and TRBJ2-1; 7 positions match TRBD1. The germline V gene has CDR1 MNHEY and CDR2 SVGAGI. Trimming took 4 bases from V and 3 from J; bases not matched to a gene: 9. This CDR3 has 16 amino acids. The CDR3 here is CASSSPQAGGYNEQFF. For the CDR3, the DNA is TGTGCCAGCAGTTCCCCCCAGGCAGGGGGCTACAATGAGCAGTTCTTC.

V is TRBV3-1 (or the pseudogene TRBV3-2) and J is TRBJ2-5; weak D call: TRBD2 (5 bases). CDR1 is LGHDT, CDR2 YNNKEL, per germline (reference sequence). CDR3 length equals 14 residues. V dropped 5 bases and J dropped 8 bases, with 18 bases sitting between them. The CDR3 region has the DNA TGTGCCAGCAGCGTAAGTCGGGGAAGCAAAACCCAGTACTTC. Its translation: CASSVSRGSKTQYF.

V and J are TRBV2 and TRBJ1-1; the D is unclear. Trimming left V 0 bases short and J 10 bases short, with 12 bases between. The CDR3 runs 13 residues. Germline assignment: CDR1 SNHLY and CDR2 FYNNEI. The CDR3 protein is CASSEALRVPAFF. DNA of the CDR3: TGTGCCAGCAGTGAAGCGCTTCGGGTTCCAGCTTTCTTT. Full variable domain (outside the CDR3, taken from reference TRBV2 and TRBJ1-1): EPEVTQTPSHQVTQMGQEVILRCVPISNHLYFYWYRQILGQKVEFLVSFYNNEISEKSEIFDDQFSVERPDGSNFTLKIRSTKLEDSAMYFCASSEALRVPAFFGQGTRLTVV.

The gene calls are TRBV5-1 and TRBJ1-6, with TRBD1 as a possible D gene (5 bases). Germline loops: CDR1 SGHRS, CDR2 YFSETQ. The CDR3 extends over 18 amino acids. The germline V and J ends were trimmed by 3 bases and 5 bases, with 21 bases remaining between them. The CDR3 DNA sequence: TGCGCCAGCAGCTCAAACAGTCCAGGGTCAAGGGATAATTCACCCCTCCACTTT. Protein product: CASSSNSPGSRDNSPLHF.

This sequence joins TRBV27 and TRBJ1-2; 11 bases map to TRBD1. The CDR3 sequence is 15 residues long. In germline, CDR1 is MNHEY, CDR2 SMNVEV (reference sequence). The junction had 6 bases not matched to a gene; V was cut back by 6 bases and J by 3 bases. The CDR3 sequence: CASSSGQGAHYGYTF. The CDR3 coding sequence is TGTGCCAGCAGCTCAGGACAGGGGGCTCACTATGGCTACACCTTC.

The V call is TRBV3-1 (or the pseudogene TRBV3-2), the J call TRBJ2-7; TRBD2 agrees at 7 bases. CDR1 and CDR2 from the germline V gene are LGHDT and YNNKEL (reference sequence). V lost 4 bases, J lost 3 bases, and 6 bases stayed unmatched. The CDR3 length is 14 residues. CDR3 DNA: TGTGCCAGCAGCCCCGGACTAGGCTTCTACGAGCAGTACTTC. Encoded protein: CASSPGLGFYEQYF.

The rearrangement joins TRBV4-2 to TRBJ2-5; 13 bases match TRBD2. Germline-derived CDR1 and CDR2 are LGHNA and YNFKEQ. The CDR3 runs 17 residues. V dropped 4 bases and J dropped 2; count of bases not matched to a gene: 7. CDR3 protein: CASSRGTSGARQETQYF. The CDR3 coding sequence is TGTGCCAGCAGCCGCGGGACTAGCGGGGCCCGACAAGAGACCCAGTACTTC.

This chain uses TRBV13 with TRBJ2-7, with TRBD1 matching 8 bases. V shed 4 bases and J 3 bases; nucleotides not matched to a gene: 11. Germline V lookup: CDR1 PRHDT, CDR2 FYEKMQ (reference sequence). This CDR3 is built from 16 residues. The CDR3 loop is CASSSQRTGPDYEQYF. Written as DNA, the CDR3 is TGTGCCAGCAGCTCACAACGGACAGGGCCTGACTACGAGCAGTACTTC.

J is TRBJ2-3 and V is TRBV5-4, with D maybe TRBD1 (6 bases). V dropped 5 bases and J dropped 3 bases, with 13 bases sitting between them. Germline V lookup: CDR1 SGHNT, CDR2 YYREEE (reference sequence). This CDR3 has 14 residues. The CDR3 protein is CASSQGMGTDTQYF. The CDR3 bases are TGTGCCAGCAGTCAGGGGATGGGTACAGATACGCAGTATTTT. Based on the CDR3 plus reference TRBV5-4 and TRBJ2-3, the full variable domain is ETGVTQSPTHLIKTRGQQVTLRCSSQSGHNTVSWYQQALGQGPQFIFQYYREEENGRGNFPPRFSGLQFPNYSSELNVNALELDDSALYLCASSQGMGTDTQYFGPGTRLTVL.

The chain is built from TRBV5-1 and TRBJ2-5; 8 bases line up with TRBD2. J lost 1 base, V lost 0 bases, and 2 bases had no gene match. The germline CDR1 and CDR2 sequences are SGHRS and YFSETQ. This CDR3 is built from 15 residues. The CDR3 DNA follows: TGCGCCAGCAGCTTGGTTGGGACTAGCCAAGAGACCCAGTACTTC. This translates into CASSLVGTSQETQYF.

The chain employs TRBV7-3 and TRBJ1-6; D gene unclear. The CDR3 consists of 13 residues. CDR1 is SGHTA, CDR2 FQGTGA, per germline. With 5 bases removed from V and 7 bases from J, the gap between germline ends came to 9 bases. In DNA, the CDR3 is TGTGCCAGCAGCCAAGCGGTAAATTCACCCCTCCACTTT. Translating it yields CASSQAVNSPLHF.

Only one count was recorded for this clone. Other DNA sequences of this sample code for an identical CDR3. CDR3 DNA sequence: TGCGCCAGCAGCTTGGTGGCGGGGAACACTGAAGCTTTCTTT. This encodes CASSLVAGNTEAFF. This chain joins TRBV5-1 and TRBJ1-1; D is unresolved. The CDR3 length is 14 residues. Germline CDR1 reads SGHRS; CDR2 reads YFSETQ. Trimming removed 0 bases at V and 1 base at J, with 7 bases between.

This chain joins TRBV6-5 and TRBJ2-2, with D possibly being TRBD2 (5 bases). The V gene's germline CDR1 is MNHEY and CDR2 SVGAGI. The CDR3 loop spans 14 amino acids. Trimming removed 4 bases at V and 0 bases at J, with 6 bases between. The CDR3 DNA sequence: TGTGCCAGCAGTTGGGGAGCGAACACCGGGGAGCTGTTTTTT. This sequence encodes CASSWGANTGELFF.